Below, 3 T cell receptor beta chains from the same sample are listed, as sequenced in a study of Ad26.COV2.S vaccination and SARS-CoV-2 variants. Sequenced by immunoSEQ multiplex PCR; TCRdb stores in-frame clones only, minus some. Among about 420,000 clones listed, around 87% were seen once. Indicated treatment: over 15 received Ad26.COV2.S at low or high dose, single or two shots; several received placebo; per-sample allocation not given. Samples came from day 63 after the first vaccine or placebo injection. The sample consisted of peripheral blood, taken in a trial of Ad26.COV2.S vaccine versus placebo. These receptors were obtained from a person aged 18-60 years who received the Ad26.COV2.S COVID-19 vaccine or a placebo.

This clone was seen a single time. The chain joins TRBV5-1 to TRBJ2-7; TRBD1 agrees at 8 bases. Germline-derived CDR1 and CDR2 are SGHRS and YFSETQ. V lost 0 bases, J lost 3 bases, and 5 bases stayed unmatched. This CDR3 is 15 amino acids long. CDR3 nucleotides: TGCGCCAGCAGCTTGGGGACAGGGTCCTACTACGAGCAGTACTTC. It encodes CASSLGTGSYYEQYF. The full variable domain, rest sourced from reference TRBV5-1 and TRBJ2-7, is KAGVTQTPRYLIKTRGQQVTLSCSPISGHRSVSWYQQTPGQGLQFLFEYFSETQRNKGNFPGRFSGRQFSNSRSEMNVSTLELGDSALYLCASSLGTGSYYEQYFGPGTRLTVT.

The gene calls are TRBV2 and TRBJ2-7; D is possibly TRBD2 (5 bases). CDR3 length: 15 residues. The germline gives CDR1 SNHLY, CDR2 FYNNEI. With 8 bases removed from V and 3 bases from J, the gap between germline ends came to 20 bases. The CDR3 nucleotides read TGTGCCAGCCGGAGGTTGAGTAGCGAAATCTACGAGCAGTACTTC. Amino acid sequence: CASRRLSSEIYEQYF. Complete variable domain (other parts from reference TRBV2 and TRBJ2-7): EPEVTQTPSHQVTQMGQEVILRCVPISNHLYFYWYRQILGQKVEFLVSFYNNEISEKSEIFDDQFSVERPDGSNFTLKIRSTKLEDSAMYFCASRRLSSEIYEQYFGPGTRLTVT.

This clone was observed a few times. The chain has TRBV6-5 and TRBJ1-2; no clear D gene. Trimming removed 8 bases at V and 6 bases at J, with 13 bases between. The CDR3 loop spans 12 amino acids. Germline V gene data show CDR1 as MNHEY and CDR2 as SVGAGI. The CDR3 DNA reads as TGTGCCAGCGTAGGGAGGGTAGATGGCTACACCTTC. Protein sequence: CASVGRVDGYTF.